The 7 T cell receptor beta chains given below trace back to one sample, sequenced in a study of blood T cell repertoires in COVID-19. Assay used: immunoSEQ multiplex PCR; TCRdb lists only in-frame clones, some missing. The sample carries approximately 61,000 clones, 85% to 90% recorded once. Sequences were obtained from peripheral blood. These receptor sequences come from a woman of 80 years or more with active COVID-19.

CDR3 sequence (DNA): TGCGCCAGCAGCCGTTACGGGGGGGCCGGCGAGACCCAGTACTTC. Protein: CASSRYGGAGETQYF. This sequence joins TRBV4-3 and TRBJ2-5; 8 bases agree with TRBD2. Germline CDR1 LGHNA, CDR2 YSLEER. V dropped 4 bases and J dropped 5; count of bases not matched to a gene: 9. This CDR3 contains 15 residues.

J is TRBJ1-3 and V is TRBV28, with a tentative D call TRBD1 (5 bases). CDR3 length: 16 amino acids. Trimming took 1 base from V and 4 from J, leaving 14 bases between them. The V gene's germline CDR1 is MDHEN and CDR2 SYDVKM. CDR3 residues: CASSLFREVYGNTIYF. As DNA, the CDR3 is TGTGCCAGCAGTTTATTCAGGGAAGTGTACGGAAACACCATATATTTT.

This chain connects TRBV28 to TRBJ2-7; 10 bases align to TRBD2. The CDR3 runs 14 residues. Germline V CDR1 and CDR2: MDHEN, SYDVKM. With V trimmed by 1 base and J by 6 bases, 3 bases remained unmatched. The CDR3 protein is CASSLLAGGGEQYF. The CDR3 DNA reads TGTGCCAGCAGTTTATTAGCGGGGGGTGGCGAGCAGTACTTC.

The V call is TRBV7-3, the J call TRBJ2-2; D might be TRBD1 (5 bases). Germline V CDR1 and CDR2: SGHTA, FQGTGA. Between the trimmed V and J ends, which lost 4 bases and 3 bases, there was a span of 6 bases. CDR3 size: 13 residues. Written as DNA, the CDR3 is TGTGCCAGCAGCTCGACAGACACCGGGGAGCTGTTTTTT. Amino acid sequence: CASSSTDTGELFF. The full variable domain, in which reference TRBV7-3 and TRBJ2-2 provide the parts outside the CDR3, is GAGVSQTPSNKVTEKGKYVELRCDPISGHTALYWYRQSLGQGPEFLIYFQGTGAADDSGLPNDRFFAVRPEGSVSTLKIQRTERGDSAVYLCASSSTDTGELFFGEGSRLTVL.

This rearrangement joins TRBV5-4 to TRBJ2-1; D is ambiguous. V lost 4 bases and J 0 bases, leaving 11 bases between the germline ends. The CDR3 sequence is 15 residues long. CDR1 and CDR2 from the germline V gene are SGHNT and YYREEE (reference sequence). CDR3 sequence: CASSRQESSYNEQFF. DNA for the CDR3: TGTGCCAGCAGCCGTCAAGAGAGCTCCTACAATGAGCAGTTCTTC.

V is TRBV7-9 and J is TRBJ2-7; 7 bases align to TRBD1. The CDR3 contains 14 residues. The V gene end was trimmed by 5 bases and the J gene end by 0 bases; junction bases not matched to a gene: 4. Per the germline V gene, CDR1 is SEHNR and CDR2 is FQNEAQ (reference sequence). The CDR3 sequence is CASSTDRSSYEQYF. The CDR3 DNA reads TGTGCCAGCAGCACGGACAGGAGCTCCTACGAGCAGTACTTC. The complete variable domain, with remaining parts taken from reference TRBV7-9 and TRBJ2-7, reads DTGVSQNPRHKITKRGQNVTFRCDPISEHNRLYWYRQTLGQGPEFLTYFQNEAQLEKSRLLSDRFSAERPKGSFSTLEIQRTEQGDSAMYLCASSTDRSSYEQYFGPGTRLTVT.

The chain carries TRBV18 and TRBJ1-6, with 7 positions matching TRBD1. Germline CDR1 reads KGHSH; CDR2 reads LQKENI. V gave up 6 bases and J gave up 7 bases; unmatched junction bases: 0. The CDR3 has 12 amino acids. CDR3 sequence: CASSDRNSPLHF. The CDR3 bases are TGTGCCAGCTCGGACAGGAATTCACCCCTCCACTTT.